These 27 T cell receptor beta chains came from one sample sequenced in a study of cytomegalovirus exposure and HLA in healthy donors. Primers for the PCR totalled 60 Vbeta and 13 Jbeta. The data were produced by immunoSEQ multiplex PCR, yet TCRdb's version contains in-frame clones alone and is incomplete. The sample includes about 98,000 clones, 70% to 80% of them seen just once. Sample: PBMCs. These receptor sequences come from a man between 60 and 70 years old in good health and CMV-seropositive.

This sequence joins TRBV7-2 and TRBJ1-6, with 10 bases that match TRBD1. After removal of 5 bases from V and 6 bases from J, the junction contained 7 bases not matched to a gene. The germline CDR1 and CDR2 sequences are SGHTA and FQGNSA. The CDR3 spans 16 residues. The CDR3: CASSQMGTGVNSPLHF. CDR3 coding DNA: TGTGCCAGCAGCCAGATGGGGACAGGGGTTAATTCACCCCTCCACTTT.

In DNA, the CDR3 is TGCAGCGTTGTGGGCTACAGGGGAACGGAGACCCAGTACTTC. This sequence encodes CSVVGYRGTETQYF. The J gene is TRBJ2-5, the V gene TRBV29-1, with 7 bases that match TRBD1. V dropped 4 bases and J dropped 5; count of bases not matched to a gene: 10. This CDR3 is built from 14 residues. Germline V gives CDR1 SQVTM, CDR2 ANQGSEA. Filled out from reference TRBV29-1 and TRBJ2-5, the complete variable domain reads SAVISQKPSRDICQRGTSLTIQCQVDSQVTMMFWYRQQPGQSLTLIATANQGSEATYESGFVIDKFPISRPNLTFSTLTVSNMSPEDSSIYLCSVVGYRGTETQYFGPGTRLLVL.

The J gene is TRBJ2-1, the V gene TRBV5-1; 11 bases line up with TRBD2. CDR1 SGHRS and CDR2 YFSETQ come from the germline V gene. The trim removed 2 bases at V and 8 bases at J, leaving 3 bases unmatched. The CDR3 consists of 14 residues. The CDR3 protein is CASSFSGGAYEQFF. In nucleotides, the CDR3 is TGCGCCAGCAGCTTTAGCGGGGGGGCCTATGAGCAGTTCTTC.

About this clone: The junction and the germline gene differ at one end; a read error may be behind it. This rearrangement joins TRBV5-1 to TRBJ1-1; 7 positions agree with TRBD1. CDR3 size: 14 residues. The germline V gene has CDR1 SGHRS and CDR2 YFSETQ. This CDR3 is CASSPGQTNTETFF. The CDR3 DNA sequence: TGCGCCAGCAGCCCGGGACAGACCAACACTGAAACTTTCTTT.

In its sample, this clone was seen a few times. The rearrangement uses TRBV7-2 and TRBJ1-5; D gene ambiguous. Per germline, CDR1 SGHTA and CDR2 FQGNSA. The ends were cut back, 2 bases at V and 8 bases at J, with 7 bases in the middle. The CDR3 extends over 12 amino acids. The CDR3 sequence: CASSLPEEPQHF. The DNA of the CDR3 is TGTGCCAGCAGCTTACCAGAGGAGCCCCAGCATTTT.

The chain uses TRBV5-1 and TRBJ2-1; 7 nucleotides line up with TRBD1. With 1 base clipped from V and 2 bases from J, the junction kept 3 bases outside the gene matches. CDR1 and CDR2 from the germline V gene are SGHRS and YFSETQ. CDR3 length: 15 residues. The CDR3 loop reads CASSLTGETYNEQFF. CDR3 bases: TGCGCCAGCAGCTTGACAGGGGAAACCTACAATGAGCAGTTCTTC.

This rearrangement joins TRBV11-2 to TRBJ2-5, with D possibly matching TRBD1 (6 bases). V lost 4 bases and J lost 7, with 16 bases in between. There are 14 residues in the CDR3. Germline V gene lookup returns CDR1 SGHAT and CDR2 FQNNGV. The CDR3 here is CASSSLQGLGTQYF. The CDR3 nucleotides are TGTGCCAGCAGCTCTCTACAGGGTTTAGGGACCCAGTACTTC.

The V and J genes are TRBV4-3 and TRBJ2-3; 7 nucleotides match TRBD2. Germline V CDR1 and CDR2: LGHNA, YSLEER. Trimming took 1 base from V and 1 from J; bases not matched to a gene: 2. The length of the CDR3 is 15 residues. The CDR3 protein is CASSQGAGGTDTQYF. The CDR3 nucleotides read TGCGCCAGCAGCCAAGGTGCGGGGGGCACAGATACGCAGTATTTT.

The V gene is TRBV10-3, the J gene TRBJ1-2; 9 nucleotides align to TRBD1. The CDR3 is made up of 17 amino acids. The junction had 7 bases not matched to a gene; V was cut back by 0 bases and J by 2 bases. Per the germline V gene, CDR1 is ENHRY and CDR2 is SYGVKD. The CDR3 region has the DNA TGTGCCATCAGTGAGTCAGTCGGACAGGGGAGGAACTATGGCTACACCTTC. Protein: CAISESVGQGRNYGYTF.

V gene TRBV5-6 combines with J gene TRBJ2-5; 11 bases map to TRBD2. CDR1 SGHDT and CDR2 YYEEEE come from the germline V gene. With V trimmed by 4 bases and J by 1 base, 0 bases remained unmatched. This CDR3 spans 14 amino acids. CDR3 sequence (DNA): TGTGCCAGCAGCGGGACTAGCGGCCAAGAGACCCAGTACTTC. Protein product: CASSGTSGQETQYF.

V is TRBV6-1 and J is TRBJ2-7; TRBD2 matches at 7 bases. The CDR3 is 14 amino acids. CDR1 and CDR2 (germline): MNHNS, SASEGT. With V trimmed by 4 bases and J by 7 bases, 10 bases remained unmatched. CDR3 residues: CASSGGGALREQYF. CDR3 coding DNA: TGTGCCAGCAGTGGGGGAGGGGCCCTCCGAGAGCAGTACTTC.

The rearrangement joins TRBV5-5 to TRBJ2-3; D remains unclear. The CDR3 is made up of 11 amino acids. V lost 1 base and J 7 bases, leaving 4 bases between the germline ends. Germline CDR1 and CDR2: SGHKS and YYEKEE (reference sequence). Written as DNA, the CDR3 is TGTGCCAGCAGCTTGTCCTATACGCAGTATTTT. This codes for CASSLSYTQYF. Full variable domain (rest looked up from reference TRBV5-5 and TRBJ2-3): DAGVTQSPTHLIKTRGQQVTLRCSPISGHKSVSWYQQVLGQGPQFIFQYYEKEERGRGNFPDRFSARQFPNYSSELNVNALLLGDSALYLCASSLSYTQYFGPGTRLTVL.

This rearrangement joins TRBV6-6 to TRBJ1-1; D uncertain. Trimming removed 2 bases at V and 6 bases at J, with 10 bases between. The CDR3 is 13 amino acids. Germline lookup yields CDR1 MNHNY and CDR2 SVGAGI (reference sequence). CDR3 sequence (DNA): TGTGCCAGCAGTTACGAGAACCAAGCTGAAGCTTTCTTT. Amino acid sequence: CASSYENQAEAFF.

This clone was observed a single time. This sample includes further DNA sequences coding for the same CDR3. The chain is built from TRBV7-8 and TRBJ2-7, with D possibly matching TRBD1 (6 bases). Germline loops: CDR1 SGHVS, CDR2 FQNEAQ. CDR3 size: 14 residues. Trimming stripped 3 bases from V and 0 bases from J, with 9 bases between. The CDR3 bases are TGTGCCAGCAGCTTTCTGGACAGCTCCTACGAGCAGTACTTC. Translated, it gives CASSFLDSSYEQYF.

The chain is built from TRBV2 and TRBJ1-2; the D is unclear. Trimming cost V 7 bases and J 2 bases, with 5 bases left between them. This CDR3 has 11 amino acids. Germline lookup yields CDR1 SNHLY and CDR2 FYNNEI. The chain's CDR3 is CASNRNYGYTF. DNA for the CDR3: TGTGCCAGCAATAGAAACTATGGCTACACCTTC.

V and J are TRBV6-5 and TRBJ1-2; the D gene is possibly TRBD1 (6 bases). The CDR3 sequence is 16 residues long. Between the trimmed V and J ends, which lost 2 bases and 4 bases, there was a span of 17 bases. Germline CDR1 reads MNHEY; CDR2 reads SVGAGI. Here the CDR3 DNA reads TGTGCCAGCAGTTACAGCACAGGGCCCTGGGGCTATGGCTACACCTTC. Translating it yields CASSYSTGPWGYGYTF.

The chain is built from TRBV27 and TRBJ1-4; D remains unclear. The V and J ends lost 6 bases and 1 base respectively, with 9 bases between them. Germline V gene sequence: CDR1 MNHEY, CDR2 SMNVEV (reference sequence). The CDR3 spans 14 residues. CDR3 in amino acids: CASSQEGTNEKLFF. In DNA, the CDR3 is TGTGCCAGCAGCCAGGAGGGAACTAATGAAAAACTGTTTTTT.

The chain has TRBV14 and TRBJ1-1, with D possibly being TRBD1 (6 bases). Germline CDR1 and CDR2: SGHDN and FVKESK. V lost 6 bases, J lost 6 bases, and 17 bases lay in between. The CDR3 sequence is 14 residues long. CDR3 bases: TGTGCCAGCAGGAAACAGGGCGACTACGCTGAAGCTTTCTTT. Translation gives CASRKQGDYAEAFF.

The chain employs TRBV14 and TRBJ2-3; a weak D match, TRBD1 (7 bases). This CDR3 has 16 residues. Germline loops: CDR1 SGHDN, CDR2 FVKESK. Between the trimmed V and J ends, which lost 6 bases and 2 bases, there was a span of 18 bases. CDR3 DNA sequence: TGTGCCAGCAGTCACGCGGGACAGACTTTCACAGATACGCAGTATTTT. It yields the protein CASSHAGQTFTDTQYF. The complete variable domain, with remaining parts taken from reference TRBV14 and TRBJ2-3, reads EAGVTQFPSHSVIEKGQTVTLRCDPISGHDNLYWYRRVMGKEIKFLLHFVKESKQDESGMPNNRFLAERTGGTYSTLKVQPAELEDSGVYFCASSHAGQTFTDTQYFGPGTRLTVL.

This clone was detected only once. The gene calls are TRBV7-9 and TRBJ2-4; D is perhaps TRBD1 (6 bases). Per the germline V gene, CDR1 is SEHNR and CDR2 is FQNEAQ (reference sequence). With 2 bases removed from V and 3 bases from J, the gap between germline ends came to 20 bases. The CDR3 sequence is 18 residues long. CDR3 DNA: TGTGCCAGCAGCTTACCGACAGGCTGGGAAACGGGCAAAAACATTCAGTACTTC. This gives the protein CASSLPTGWETGKNIQYF.

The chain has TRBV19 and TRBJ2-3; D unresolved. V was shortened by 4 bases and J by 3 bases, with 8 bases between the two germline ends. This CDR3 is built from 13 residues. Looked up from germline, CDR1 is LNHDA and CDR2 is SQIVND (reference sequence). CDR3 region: CASSTGLTDTQYF. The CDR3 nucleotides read TGTGCCAGTAGTACGGGTTTAACAGATACGCAGTATTTT.

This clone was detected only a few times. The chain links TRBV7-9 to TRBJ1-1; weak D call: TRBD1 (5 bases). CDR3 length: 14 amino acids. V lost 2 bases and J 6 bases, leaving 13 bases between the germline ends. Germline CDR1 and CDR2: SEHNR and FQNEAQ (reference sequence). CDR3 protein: CASSLRGMSSEAFF. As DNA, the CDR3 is TGTGCCAGCAGCTTACGGGGGATGAGCTCTGAAGCTTTCTTT.

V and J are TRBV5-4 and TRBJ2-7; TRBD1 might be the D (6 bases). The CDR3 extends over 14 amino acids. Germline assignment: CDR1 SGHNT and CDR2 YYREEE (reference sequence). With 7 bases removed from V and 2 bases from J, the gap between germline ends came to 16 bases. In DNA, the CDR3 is TGTGCCAGCGGCCCCGGGACACGTGCCTACGAGCAGTACTTC. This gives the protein CASGPGTRAYEQYF.

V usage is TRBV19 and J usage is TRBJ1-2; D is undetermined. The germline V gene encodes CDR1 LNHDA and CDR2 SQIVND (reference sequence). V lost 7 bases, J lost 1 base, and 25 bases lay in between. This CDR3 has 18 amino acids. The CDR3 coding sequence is TGTGCCAGTAAGGCTGTGGCGGTCCCTACTGTCGGTAACTATGGCTACACCTTC. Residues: CASKAVAVPTVGNYGYTF.

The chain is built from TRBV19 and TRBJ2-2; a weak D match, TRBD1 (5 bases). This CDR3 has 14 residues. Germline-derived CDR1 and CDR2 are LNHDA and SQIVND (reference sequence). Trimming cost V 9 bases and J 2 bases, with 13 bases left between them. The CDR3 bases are TGTGCCAGCCGTGGGGCGGTTAACACCGGGGAGCTGTTTTTT. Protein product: CASRGAVNTGELFF.

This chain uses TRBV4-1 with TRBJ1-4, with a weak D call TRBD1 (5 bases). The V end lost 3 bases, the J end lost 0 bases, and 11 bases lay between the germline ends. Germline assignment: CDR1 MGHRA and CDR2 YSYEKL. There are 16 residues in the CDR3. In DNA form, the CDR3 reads TGCGCCAGCAGCCACGGAGGGGTGGCAACTAATGAAAAACTGTTTTTT. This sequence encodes CASSHGGVATNEKLFF.

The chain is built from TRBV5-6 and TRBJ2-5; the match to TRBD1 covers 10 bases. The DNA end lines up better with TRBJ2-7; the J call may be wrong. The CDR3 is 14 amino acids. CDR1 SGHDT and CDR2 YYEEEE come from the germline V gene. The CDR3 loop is CASAPGTGVVEQYF. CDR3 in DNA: TGTGCCAGCGCCCCCGGGACAGGGGTTGTCGAGCAGTACTTC.